The sequence of this T cell receptor beta chain was determined in a study of blood T cell repertoires in COVID-19. Study summary: In each case, the material was cDNA or gDNA derived from T cells, B-cell-depleted T cells, or PBMCs.

The trim removed 4 bases at V and 4 bases at J, leaving 5 bases unmatched. The CDR3 sequence is 15 residues long. From germline, CDR1 is SNHLY and CDR2 FYNNEI. Per the study methods: Using reference gene primer amplification, nucleated cell counts were estimated. Assay used: immunoSEQ multiplex PCR; TCRdb lists only in-frame clones, some missing. D and trimming come from the DNA, and the V and J calls and clone size come from that table. The sample holds 50,000 or so clones; 80% to 90% are singletons and the top ten take roughly 13%. This receptor was identified in a man at least 80 years old with acute or convalescent COVID-19. Sample: peripheral blood. The gene calls are TRBV2 and TRBJ2-5, with TRBD1 identical over 11 bases. CDR3 sequence reads: CASSGPGQGVETQYF. The DNA for the CDR3 is TGTGCCAGCAGTGGACCGGGACAGGGGGTAGAGACCCAGTACTTC.